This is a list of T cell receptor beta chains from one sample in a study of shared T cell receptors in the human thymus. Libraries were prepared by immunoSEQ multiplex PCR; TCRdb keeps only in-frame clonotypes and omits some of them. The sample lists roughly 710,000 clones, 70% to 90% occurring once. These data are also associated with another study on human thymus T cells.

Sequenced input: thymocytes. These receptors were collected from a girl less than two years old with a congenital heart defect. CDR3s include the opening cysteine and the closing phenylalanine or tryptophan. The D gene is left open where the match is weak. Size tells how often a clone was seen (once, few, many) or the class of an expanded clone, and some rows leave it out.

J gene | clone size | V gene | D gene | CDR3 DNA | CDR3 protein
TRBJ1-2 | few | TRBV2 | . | TGTGCCAGCAGCCCGGGGGACTATAACTATGGCTACACCTTC | CASSPGDYNYGYTF
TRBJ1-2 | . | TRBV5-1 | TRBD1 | TGCGCCAGCAGCTTGGGACAGGGCGGGTATGGCTACACCTTC | CASSLGQGGYGYTF
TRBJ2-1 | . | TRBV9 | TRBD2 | TGTGCCAGCACGCGGGGGGGTGGGGATGAGCAGTTCTTC | CASTRGGGDEQFF
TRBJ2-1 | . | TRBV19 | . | TGTGCCAGTAGTATTAGGGTAGCGGAAAATGAGCAGTTCTTC | CASSIRVAENEQFF
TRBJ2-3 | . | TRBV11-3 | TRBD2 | TGTGCCAGCAGCCCGGGGGGGAATTATGATACGCAGTATTTT | CASSPGGNYDTQYF
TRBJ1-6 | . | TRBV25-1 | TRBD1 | TGTGCCAGCAGTACGACAGGGTTAGATAATTCACCCCTCCACTTT | CASSTTGLDNSPLHF
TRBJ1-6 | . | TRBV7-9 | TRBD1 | TGTGCCAGCAGCGGGACAGGGGCCCCCAGCTCCTATAATTCACCCCTCCACTTT | CASSGTGAPSSYNSPLHF
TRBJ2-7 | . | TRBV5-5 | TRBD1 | TGTGCCAGCAGCTATGGCTACCTACAGGGGGCAGGCGAGCAGTACTTC | CASSYGYLQGAGEQYF
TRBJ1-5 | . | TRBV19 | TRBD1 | TGTGCCAGTAGCCCGGGACAGAGGGACAATCAGCCCCAGCATTTT | CASSPGQRDNQPQHF
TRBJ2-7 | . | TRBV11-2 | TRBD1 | TGTGCCAGCAGCTTAGAAGGGATCCCGCCGGGACAGGGTCCCTACGAGCAGTACTTC | CASSLEGIPPGQGPYEQYF
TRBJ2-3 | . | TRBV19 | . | TGTGCCAGTAGTAGTGGAGCCTATAGCACAGATACGCAGTATTTT | CASSSGAYSTDTQYF
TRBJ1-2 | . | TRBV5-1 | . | TGCGCCAGCAGCTTGGAACAGGGCCTCTATGGCTACACCTTC | CASSLEQGLYGYTF
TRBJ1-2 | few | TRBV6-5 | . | TGTGCCAGCAGCCGACAGCTCCCGGGTGACTATGGCTACACCTTC | CASSRQLPGDYGYTF
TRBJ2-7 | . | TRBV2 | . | TGTGCCAGCAGTGATAGCGTGGAGGAATACGAGCAGTACTTC | CASSDSVEEYEQYF
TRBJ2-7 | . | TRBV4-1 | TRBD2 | TGCGCCAGCAGCCACCGCTACGGGGGGAGGATAGTCTACGAGCAGTACTTC | CASSHRYGGRIVYEQYF
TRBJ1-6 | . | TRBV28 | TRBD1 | TGTGCCAGCAGTACGACAGGGGAGGGCACCTATAATTCACCCCTCCACTTT | CASSTTGEGTYNSPLHF
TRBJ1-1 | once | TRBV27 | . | TGTGCCAGCAGTTCGCAGCGCGAGACCGGGAACACTGAAGCTTTCTTT | CASSSQRETGNTEAFF
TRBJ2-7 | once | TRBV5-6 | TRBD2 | TGTGCCAGCAGCTTGGGACTAGCGGGTGACGATAGCTCCTACGAGCAGTACTTC | CASSLGLAGDDSSYEQYF
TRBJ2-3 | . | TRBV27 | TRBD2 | TGTGCCAGTTGCGGGGGTTTAGATACGCAGTATTTT | CASCGGLDTQYF
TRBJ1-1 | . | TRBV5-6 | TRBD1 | TGTGCCAGCAGCTTCACCGGGACAGCAAACACTGAAGCTTTCTTT | CASSFTGTANTEAFF
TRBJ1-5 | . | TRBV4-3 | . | TGCGCCAGCAGCCAAGTGGGCAGCAATCAGCCCCAGCATTTT | CASSQVGSNQPQHF
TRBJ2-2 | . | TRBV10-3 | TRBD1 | TGTGCCATCAGTGAGCACACCGGGACAGGGAAGACCGGGGAGCTGTTTTTT | CAISEHTGTGKTGELFF
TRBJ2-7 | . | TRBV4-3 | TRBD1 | TGCGCCAGCAGCCCAGGGGACAGGGGGGCGTCCTACGAGCAGTACTTC | CASSPGDRGASYEQYF
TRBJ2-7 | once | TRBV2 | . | TGTGCCACCAGGGGTGGGAGCCGCGGGATTTCTGGTTGGGACTTC | CATRGGSRGISGWDF
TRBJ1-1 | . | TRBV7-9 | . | TGTGCCAGCAGCTCCCAGGGAAGAGCTTTCTTT | CASSSQGRAFF
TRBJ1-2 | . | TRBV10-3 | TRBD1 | TGTGCCATCCCATTCTATTCCGGGACAGGAGGCGCCTATGGCTACACCTTC | CAIPFYSGTGGAYGYTF
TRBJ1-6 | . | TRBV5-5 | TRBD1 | TGTGCCAGCAGCTTGTTACACGGGGACAGAATAGATTCACCCCTCCACTTT | CASSLLHGDRIDSPLHF
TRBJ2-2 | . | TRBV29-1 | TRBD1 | TGCAGCGTTTCGGATACAGGGGGAGGTGGCACCGGGGAGCTGTTTTTT | CSVSDTGGGGTGELFF
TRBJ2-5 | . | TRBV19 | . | TGTGCCAGTAGTATGGCAGGGTTGGGGACCCAGTACTTC | CASSMAGLGTQYF
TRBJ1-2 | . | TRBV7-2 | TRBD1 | TGTGCCAGCAGCCATATCAGGGGGGCACCCGATTATGGCTACACCTTC | CASSHIRGAPDYGYTF
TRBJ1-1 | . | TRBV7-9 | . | TGTGCCAGCAGCAGTAACCAGGGGAGGAACACTGAAGCTTTCTTT | CASSSNQGRNTEAFF
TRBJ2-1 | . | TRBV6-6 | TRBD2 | TGTGCCAGCAGGCGACTAGCGATGGATGAGCAGTTCTTC | CASRRLAMDEQFF
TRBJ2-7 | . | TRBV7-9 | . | TGTGCCAGCAGCCCCTCCCCCATAAACGGGGTCTACGAGCAGTACTTC | CASSPSPINGVYEQYF
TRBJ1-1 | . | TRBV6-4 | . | TGTGCCAGCACTCGGGGGGCGGGTGAAGCTTTCTTT | CASTRGAGEAFF
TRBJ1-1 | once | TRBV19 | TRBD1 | TGTGCCAGTAGTGCCAGATGCACAGGGGCGGACACTGAAGCTTTCTTT | CASSARCTGADTEAFF
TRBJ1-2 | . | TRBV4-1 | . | TGCGCCAGCAGCCCCCAGGGCACCCTCTATGGCTACACCTTC | CASSPQGTLYGYTF
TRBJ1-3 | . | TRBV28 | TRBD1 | TGTGCCAGCAGTCAGAGGGGGCCCTCTGGAAACACCATATATTTT | CASSQRGPSGNTIYF
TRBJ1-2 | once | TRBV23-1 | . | TGCGCCAGCAGTCCCAGCCGTAGGGGCTATGGCTACACCTTC | CASSPSRRGYGYTF
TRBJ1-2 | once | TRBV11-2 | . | TGTGCCAGCAGCTCTCGGACAGAGTACACCTTC | CASSSRTEYTF
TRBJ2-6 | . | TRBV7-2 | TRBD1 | TGTGCCAGCAGCCTCACGGACAGGGCTGGGGCCAACGTCCTGACTTTC | CASSLTDRAGANVLTF
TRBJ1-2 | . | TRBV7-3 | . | TGTGCCAGCAGTATCGGAGGGGACCCAAGAAATGGCTACACCTTC | CASSIGGDPRNGYTF
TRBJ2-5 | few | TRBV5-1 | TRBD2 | TGCGCCAGCAGCCCGGGGGGGACCCAGTACTTC | CASSPGGTQYF
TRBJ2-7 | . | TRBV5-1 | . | TGCGCCAGCAGCTTGGTTTTGGGACACTTCACCTACGAGCAGTACTTC | CASSLVLGHFTYEQYF
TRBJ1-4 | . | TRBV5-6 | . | TGTGCCAGCAGCTTGAGGGGAAGTGAAAAACTGTTTTTT | CASSLRGSEKLFF
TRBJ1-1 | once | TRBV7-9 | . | TGTGCCAGCAGCTTAGGCAGGGTCGACACTGAAGCTTTCTTT | CASSLGRVDTEAFF
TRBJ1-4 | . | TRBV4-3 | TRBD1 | TGCGCCAGCAGCCAAGAGGTTTGTGGGACAGGGTTCAAAAGGTTTGAAAAACTGTTTTTT | CASSQEVCGTGFKRFEKLFF
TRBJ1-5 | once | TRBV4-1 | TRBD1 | TGCGCCAGCAGCCATCATACCGGGACAGAAAATCAGCCCCAGCATTTT | CASSHHTGTENQPQHF
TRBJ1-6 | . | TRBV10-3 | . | TGTGCCATCAGGGAGAAGGGAGGGGGTTCACCCCTCCACTTT | CAIREKGGGSPLHF
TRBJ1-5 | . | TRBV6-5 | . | TGTGCCAGCAGTTACGGGAGGGATCAGCCCCAGCATTTT | CASSYGRDQPQHF
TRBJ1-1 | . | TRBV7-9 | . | TGTGCCAGCAGCTTAGCTGTTGGGTGGGCAGCTTTCTTT | CASSLAVGWAAFF
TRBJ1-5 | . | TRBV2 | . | TGTGCCAGCAGTGAAGCCCCTCAGGGGAACAATCAGCCCCAGCATTTT | CASSEAPQGNNQPQHF
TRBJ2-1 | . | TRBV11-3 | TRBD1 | TGTGCCAGCAGCTTGACAGGGGTGTACAATGAGCAGTTCTTC | CASSLTGVYNEQFF
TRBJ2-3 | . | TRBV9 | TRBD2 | TGTGCCAGCAGCGCCTTCGAGCCATATAGCGGGGGGTGCACAGATACGCAGTATTTT | CASSAFEPYSGGCTDTQYF
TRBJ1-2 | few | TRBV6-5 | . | TGTGCCAGCAGTTACAGGGGTGTGAGTGGCTACACCTTC | CASSYRGVSGYTF
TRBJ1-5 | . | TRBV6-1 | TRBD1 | TGTGCCAGCAGTGAAGAATCTTACGAGGAACAGGGGGTAGGTCAGCCCCAGCATTTT | CASSEESYEEQGVGQPQHF